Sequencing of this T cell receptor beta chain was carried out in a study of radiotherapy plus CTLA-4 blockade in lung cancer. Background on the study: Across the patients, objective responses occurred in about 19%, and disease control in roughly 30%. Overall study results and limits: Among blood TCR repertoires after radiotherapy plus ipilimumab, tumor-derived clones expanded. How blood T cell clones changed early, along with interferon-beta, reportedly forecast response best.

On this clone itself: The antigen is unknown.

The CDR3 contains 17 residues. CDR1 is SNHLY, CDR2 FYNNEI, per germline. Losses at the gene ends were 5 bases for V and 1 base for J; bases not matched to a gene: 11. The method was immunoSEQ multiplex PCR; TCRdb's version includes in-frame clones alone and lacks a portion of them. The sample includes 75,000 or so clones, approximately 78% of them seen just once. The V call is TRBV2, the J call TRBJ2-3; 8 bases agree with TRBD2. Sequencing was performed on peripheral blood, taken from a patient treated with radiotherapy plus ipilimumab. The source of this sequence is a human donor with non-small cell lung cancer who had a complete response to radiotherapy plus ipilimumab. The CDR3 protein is CASSPLAAISRTDTQYF. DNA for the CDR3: TGTGCCAGCAGTCCACTAGCGGCCATATCACGCACAGATACGCAGTATTTT.